Shown below are 27 T cell receptor beta chains from a single sample sequenced in a study of T cells in localized non-small cell lung cancer (dated by TCRdb to 2020 to 2021). The library was produced with the immunoSEQ multiplex PCR assay. The clones in this table, taken by TCRdb from immuneACCESS, are in-frame only. Not every clone is retained; where verified, under half of the shortfall comes from an unresolved V gene, and the cause of the rest is unknown. Here the sample has 3,000 or so clones; roughly a quarter occur a single time. The top ten clonotypes cover 9.5% to 15% of the sample. The sample was lung tumor tissue, taken before any cancer treatment. The receptors were gathered from a man aged 40-75 years with stage I squamous cell lung carcinoma.

This clone was recorded a few times. The chain employs TRBV6-8 and TRBJ2-1; perhaps TRBD2 as D (6 bases). CDR1 MNHGY and CDR2 SAAAGT come from the germline V gene. Trimming removed 4 bases at V and 6 bases at J, with 13 bases between. The CDR3 has 14 amino acids. The CDR3 protein is CASSSLRDFNEQFF. The CDR3 coding sequence is TGTGCCAGCAGTTCCCTCCGGGACTTCAATGAGCAGTTCTTC.

The chain joins TRBV6-8 to TRBJ1-3, with TRBD1 matching over 11 bases. The V and J ends lost 5 bases and 4 bases, in that order; junction bases with no gene match: 4. This CDR3 has 15 amino acids. Germline V lookup: CDR1 MNHGY, CDR2 SAAAGT. The CDR3 protein is CASSLDRGPGNTIYF. The CDR3 DNA sequence: TGTGCCAGCAGTCTGGACAGGGGGCCAGGAAACACCATATATTTT.

This chain connects TRBV25-1 to TRBJ1-1, with D unresolved. The CDR3 totals 14 residues. With 2 bases removed from V and 1 base from J, the gap between germline ends came to 8 bases. Germline lookup yields CDR1 MGHDK and CDR2 SYGVNS. Here the CDR3 DNA reads TGTGCCAGCAGTGAAGTGGGTCGGAACACTGAAGCTTTCTTT. It yields the protein CASSEVGRNTEAFF. Together with reference TRBV25-1 and TRBJ1-1, the CDR3 gives the full variable domain: EADIYQTPRYLVIGTGKKITLECSQTMGHDKMYWYQQDPGMELHLIHYSYGVNSTEKGDLSSESTVSRIRTEHFPLTLESARPSHTSQYLCASSEVGRNTEAFFGQGTRLTVV.

The chain recombines TRBV5-1 with TRBJ1-6; D is possibly TRBD1 (6 bases). Germline CDR1 SGHRS, CDR2 YFSETQ. Trimming left V 0 bases short and J 10 bases short, with 17 bases between. CDR3 length: 16 residues. CDR3 sequence: CASSLGFRQELSPLHF. The CDR3 nucleotides read TGCGCCAGCAGCTTGGGATTTAGACAGGAGCTGTCACCCCTCCACTTT.

V and J are TRBV18 and TRBJ2-5, with D unresolved. V lost 2 bases and J 3 bases, leaving 7 bases between the germline ends. CDR1 is KGHSH and CDR2 is LQKENI in the germline V gene. The CDR3 has 13 amino acids. CDR3 DNA: TGTGCCAGCTCACCAGGTTTGGAAGAGACCCAGTACTTC. The encoded protein is CASSPGLEETQYF.

This clone was counted at least ten times. The rearrangement links TRBV7-2 to TRBJ1-5, with unresolved D. CDR3 size: 13 residues. Germline V gene data show CDR1 as SGHTA and CDR2 as FQGNSA. V lost 0 bases and J lost 12, with 12 bases in between. DNA for the CDR3: TGTGCCAGCAGCTTAGCGGCGGCCGGCGTCCAGCATTTT. Protein product: CASSLAAAGVQHF.

This clone has only a few counts. The genes are TRBV6-8 and TRBJ1-1; a weak D match, TRBD1 (6 bases). Between the trimmed V and J ends, which lost 4 bases and 7 bases, there was a span of 19 bases. The CDR3 sequence is 15 residues long. CDR1 is MNHGY and CDR2 is SAAAGT in the germline V gene. CDR3 protein: CASSLRDRLLGEAFF. In DNA, the CDR3 is TGTGCCAGCAGTTTAAGAGACAGGCTCCTCGGTGAAGCTTTCTTT.

This clone counts as medium-sized (0.01 to 0.1%). The chain combines TRBV11-3 with TRBJ1-2, with no clear D. CDR1 is SGHNT and CDR2 is YENEEA in the germline V gene. V was cut by 1 base and J by 5 bases, with 11 bases left in between. The CDR3 runs to 14 residues. The CDR3 DNA is TGTGCCAGCAGCTTAGTCGGCAATCAGTATGGCTACACCTTC. Its translation is CASSLVGNQYGYTF.

This clone was recorded a few times. This chain joins TRBV6-8 and TRBJ1-2; 7 bases line up with TRBD1. Germline CDR1 and CDR2: MNHGY and SAAAGT. The junction had 8 bases not matched to a gene; V was cut back by 10 bases and J by 0 bases. The CDR3 loop spans 14 amino acids. CDR3 in amino acids: CATLRDRANYGYTF. The CDR3 bases are TGTGCCACCCTTAGGGACAGAGCTAACTATGGCTACACCTTC.

This rearrangement joins TRBV28 to TRBJ1-2, with unresolved D. This CDR3 comprises 13 residues. Trimming left V 8 bases short and J 2 bases short, with 12 bases between. Germline lookup yields CDR1 MDHEN and CDR2 SYDVKM. This CDR3 reads CASSPGRNYGYTF. The DNA for the CDR3 is TGTGCCAGCTCTCCTGGCAGAAACTATGGCTACACCTTC.

This rearrangement joins TRBV18 to TRBJ1-6; 8 bases align to TRBD1. CDR1 is KGHSH, CDR2 LQKENI, per germline. The CDR3 is 15 residues long. With V trimmed by 4 bases and J by 8 bases, 7 bases remained unmatched. In DNA form, the CDR3 reads TGTGCCAGCTCACGGCAGACAGGGGAGGATTCACCCCTCCACTTT. Translation: CASSRQTGEDSPLHF.

This clone was seen only a few times. V gene TRBV6-8 combines with J gene TRBJ2-7; D is uncertain. This CDR3 contains 14 residues. Trimming pared 6 bases from V and 7 bases from J, leaving 19 bases between. Per germline, CDR1 MNHGY and CDR2 SAAAGT. The CDR3 nucleotides are TGTGCCAGCAGGCGCGTGACGGGTCGACGTGAGCAGTACTTC. This translates into CASRRVTGRREQYF.

V usage is TRBV4-1 and J usage is TRBJ2-3; D call uncertain. V was cut by 0 bases and J by 4 bases, with 5 bases left in between. Germline CDR1 MGHRA, CDR2 YSYEKL. CDR3 size: 13 residues. CDR3 in amino acids: CASSQEPSDTQYF. DNA of the CDR3: TGCGCCAGCAGCCAAGAGCCGTCAGATACGCAGTATTTT.

The chain links TRBV6-8 to TRBJ1-1; D may be TRBD1 (6 bases). This CDR3 has 14 residues. In germline, CDR1 is MNHGY, CDR2 SAAAGT. Trimming removed 2 bases at V and 6 bases at J, with 13 bases between. CDR3 residues: CASSYGGGNPEAFF. As DNA, the CDR3 is TGTGCCAGCAGTTACGGAGGGGGAAACCCTGAAGCTTTCTTT.

By its share, this clone is medium-sized. This sequence joins TRBV9 and TRBJ1-1; the D gene is possibly TRBD1 (6 bases). The CDR3 sequence is 13 residues long. Germline CDR1 and CDR2: SGDLS and YYNGEE. V shed 0 bases and J shed 8 bases, with 11 bases lying between them. CDR3: CASSVEGGGEAFF. CDR3 sequence (DNA): TGTGCCAGCAGCGTAGAAGGGGGAGGGGAAGCTTTCTTT.

The J gene is TRBJ2-1, the V gene TRBV28; perhaps TRBD1 as D (5 bases). Germline CDR1 and CDR2: MDHEN and SYDVKM. This CDR3 comprises 12 residues. V was trimmed by 3 bases and J by 10 bases, leaving 10 bases between them. The CDR3 here is CASSFRAWEQFF. DNA for the CDR3: TGTGCCAGCAGTTTCAGGGCTTGGGAGCAGTTCTTC. Full variable domain (missing parts from reference TRBV28 and TRBJ2-1): DVKVTQSSRYLVKRTGEKVFLECVQDMDHENMFWYRQDPGLGLRLIYFSYDVKMKEKGDIPEGYSVSREKKERFSLILESASTNQTSMYLCASSFRAWEQFFGPGTRLTVL.

The rearrangement uses TRBV18 and TRBJ1-2, with D maybe TRBD1 (5 bases). This CDR3 has 15 residues. Germline CDR1 KGHSH, CDR2 LQKENI. Trimming cost V 5 bases and J 3 bases, with 16 bases left between them. The CDR3 loop reads CASSFSQELDYGYTF. CDR3 DNA: TGTGCCAGCTCATTCTCACAGGAACTGGACTATGGCTACACCTTC.

The chain couples TRBV30 to TRBJ1-3; 11 bases match TRBD1. J lost 1 base, V lost 4 bases, and 6 bases had no gene match. This CDR3 region has 16 residues. The germline CDR1 and CDR2 sequences are GTSNPN and SVGIG (reference sequence). The chain's CDR3 is CAWTPGTGGSGNTIYF. The DNA for the CDR3 is TGTGCCTGGACTCCTGGGACAGGGGGATCTGGAAACACCATATATTTT.

The V call is TRBV11-3, the J call TRBJ2-1; the match to TRBD2 covers 11 bases. Trimming removed 0 bases from V and 10 bases from J; junction bases left unmatched: 5. From germline, CDR1 is SGHNT and CDR2 YENEEA. CDR3 length equals 15 residues. The CDR3 bases are TGTGCCAGCAGCTTAGAGCTAGCGGGGGGCGTGGAGCAGTTCTTC. Its translation: CASSLELAGGVEQFF.

This chain joins TRBV6-8 and TRBJ1-1, with a tentative D call TRBD1 (6 bases). Looked up from germline, CDR1 is MNHGY and CDR2 is SAAAGT. CDR3 length: 16 amino acids. Trimming cost V 7 bases and J 1 base, with 19 bases left between them. CDR3 bases: TGTGCCAGCATCCCGAACCAATCCAGGGGGAACACTGAAGCTTTCTTT. Its protein product is CASIPNQSRGNTEAFF.

A few counts support this clone. This sequence joins TRBV9 and TRBJ2-1; unclear D gene. Per the germline V gene, CDR1 is SGDLS and CDR2 is YYNGEE. The CDR3 runs 13 residues. Trimming cost V 0 bases and J 8 bases, with 9 bases left between them. CDR3 in DNA: TGTGCCAGCAGCGTAGGGAGAGGCGATGAGCAGTTCTTC. It specifies CASSVGRGDEQFF. Full variable domain (rest looked up from reference TRBV9 and TRBJ2-1): DSGVTQTPKHLITATGQRVTLRCSPRSGDLSVYWYQQSLDQGLQFLIQYYNGEERAKGNILERFSAQQFPDLHSELNLSSLELGDSALYFCASSVGRGDEQFFGPGTRLTVL.

In this sample, this clone turned up a few times. The chain combines TRBV19 with TRBJ1-5; a possible D gene is TRBD1 (5 bases). The CDR3 covers 15 residues. Per the germline V gene, CDR1 is LNHDA and CDR2 is SQIVND (reference sequence). V was pared by 3 bases and J by 7 bases, with 16 bases between. CDR3 protein: CASSIGREGGQPQHF. DNA of the CDR3: TGTGCCAGTAGTATTGGCAGGGAAGGAGGACAGCCCCAGCATTTT.

This clone was counted between two and nine times. The CDR3 DNA sequence: TGTGCCAGCAGCCTTACAGGGAGTGAAGCTTTCTTT. Encoded protein: CASSLTGSEAFF. This sequence joins TRBV9 and TRBJ1-1; D may be TRBD1 (6 bases). CDR1 is SGDLS and CDR2 is YYNGEE in the germline V gene. Trimming cost V 4 bases and J 7 bases, with 11 bases left between them. CDR3 length: 12 amino acids.

The genes are TRBV29-1 and TRBJ1-1, with D tentatively TRBD1 (5 bases). The germline V and J ends were trimmed by 3 bases and 1 base, with 12 bases remaining between them. This CDR3 is 14 amino acids long. CDR1 and CDR2 (germline): SQVTM, ANQGSEA. This CDR3 reads CSVDVRGGNTEAFF. The CDR3 DNA reads TGCAGCGTTGATGTTCGGGGGGGGAACACTGAAGCTTTCTTT.

The V call is TRBV18, the J call TRBJ2-7; no reliable D call. The length of the CDR3 is 12 residues. Trimming removed 5 bases from V and 6 bases from J, with 11 bases in between. The germline V gene has CDR1 KGHSH and CDR2 LQKENI. The CDR3 sequence is CASSNTQVEQYF. Here the CDR3 DNA reads TGTGCCAGCTCAAACACGCAGGTCGAGCAGTACTTC.

By frequency in the sample, this clone is medium-sized. In the same sample, other DNA sequences code for this CDR3. V gene TRBV9 combines with J gene TRBJ2-7, with D perhaps TRBD1 (5 bases). CDR1 is SGDLS, CDR2 YYNGEE, per germline. V lost 4 bases to trimming and J lost 4 bases, with 15 bases between them. There are 14 residues in the CDR3. The DNA for the CDR3 is TGTGCCAGCAGCCCGCAGGGTCAAGGGTACGAGCAGTACTTC. Translation gives CASSPQGQGYEQYF.

This clone occurred a few times. V gene TRBV6-8 combines with J gene TRBJ2-5; either TRBD1 or TRBD2 may fit D (6 bases each). The CDR3 consists of 17 residues. Germline values: CDR1 MNHGY, CDR2 SAAAGT. Trimming took off 2 bases at V and 1 base at J, with 17 bases between the two ends. The CDR3: CASSYIPGAGVQETQYF. The CDR3 coding sequence is TGTGCCAGCAGTTACATTCCGGGGGCTGGGGTCCAAGAGACCCAGTACTTC.